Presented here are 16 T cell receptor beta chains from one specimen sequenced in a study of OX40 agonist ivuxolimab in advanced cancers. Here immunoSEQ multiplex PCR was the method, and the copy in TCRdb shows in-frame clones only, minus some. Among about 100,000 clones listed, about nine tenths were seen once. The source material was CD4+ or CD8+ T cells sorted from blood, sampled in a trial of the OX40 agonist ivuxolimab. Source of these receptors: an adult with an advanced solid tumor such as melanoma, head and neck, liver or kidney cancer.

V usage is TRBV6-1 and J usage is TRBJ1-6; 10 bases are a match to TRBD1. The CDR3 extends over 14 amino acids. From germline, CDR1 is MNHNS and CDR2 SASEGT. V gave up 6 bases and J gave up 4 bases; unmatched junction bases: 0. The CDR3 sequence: CASRDRGYNSPLHF. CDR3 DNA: TGTGCCAGCAGGGACAGGGGGTATAATTCACCCCTCCACTTT.

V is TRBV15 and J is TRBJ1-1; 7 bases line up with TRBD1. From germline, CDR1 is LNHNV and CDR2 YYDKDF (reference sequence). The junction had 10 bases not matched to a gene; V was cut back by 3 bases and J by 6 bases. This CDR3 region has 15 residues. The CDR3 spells CATSSQGGWGAEAFF. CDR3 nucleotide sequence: TGTGCCACCAGCAGCCAAGGGGGCTGGGGCGCTGAAGCTTTCTTT.

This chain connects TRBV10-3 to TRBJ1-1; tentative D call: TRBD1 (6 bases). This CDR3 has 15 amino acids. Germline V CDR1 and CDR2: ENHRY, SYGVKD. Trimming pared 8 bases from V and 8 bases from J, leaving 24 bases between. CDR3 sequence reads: CAIGGVLTGKVEAFF. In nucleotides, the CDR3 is TGTGCCATCGGTGGCGTATTAACAGGGAAGGTCGAAGCTTTCTTT.

CDR3 amino acids: CASSNRGATSTDTQYF. The CDR3 DNA reads as TGCGCCAGCAGTAACAGGGGCGCGACCAGCACAGATACGCAGTATTTT. The V gene is TRBV5-1, the J gene TRBJ2-3; 7 bases fit TRBD1. Germline lookup yields CDR1 SGHRS and CDR2 YFSETQ. V gave up 5 bases and J gave up 0 bases; unmatched junction bases: 9. The CDR3 has 16 residues.

The CDR3 coding sequence is TGCGCCAGCAGCCCAAGGACTAGCGGGAGCCCAGAGACCCAGTACTTC. The encoded protein is CASSPRTSGSPETQYF. The rearrangement uses TRBV5-1 and TRBJ2-5; the match to TRBD2 covers 13 bases. J lost 4 bases, V lost 4 bases, and 7 bases had no gene match. There are 16 residues in the CDR3. Germline CDR1 reads SGHRS; CDR2 reads YFSETQ.

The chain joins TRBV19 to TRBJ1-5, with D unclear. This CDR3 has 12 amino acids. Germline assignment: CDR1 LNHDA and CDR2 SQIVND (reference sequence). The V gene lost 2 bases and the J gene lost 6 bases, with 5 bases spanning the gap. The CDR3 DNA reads TGTGCCAGTAGTATAATTTCTCAGCCCCAGCATTTT. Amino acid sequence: CASSIISQPQHF.

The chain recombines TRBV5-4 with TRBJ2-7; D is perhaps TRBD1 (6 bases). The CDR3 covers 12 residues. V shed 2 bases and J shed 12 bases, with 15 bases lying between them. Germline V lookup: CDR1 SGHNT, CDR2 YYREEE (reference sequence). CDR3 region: CASSFGGRGWYF. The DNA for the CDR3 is TGTGCCAGCAGCTTTGGAGGCAGGGGATGGTACTTC. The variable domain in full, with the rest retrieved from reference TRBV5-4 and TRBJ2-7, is ETGVTQSPTHLIKTRGQQVTLRCSSQSGHNTVSWYQQALGQGPQFIFQYYREEENGRGNFPPRFSGLQFPNYSSELNVNALELDDSALYLCASSFGGRGWYFGPGTRLTVT.

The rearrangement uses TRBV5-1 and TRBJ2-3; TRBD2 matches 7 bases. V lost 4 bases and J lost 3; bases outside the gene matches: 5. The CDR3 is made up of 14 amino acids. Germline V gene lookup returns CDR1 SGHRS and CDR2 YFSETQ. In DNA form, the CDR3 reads TGCGCCAGCAGCGGGGGGGACGCAACAGATACGCAGTATTTT. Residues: CASSGGDATDTQYF.

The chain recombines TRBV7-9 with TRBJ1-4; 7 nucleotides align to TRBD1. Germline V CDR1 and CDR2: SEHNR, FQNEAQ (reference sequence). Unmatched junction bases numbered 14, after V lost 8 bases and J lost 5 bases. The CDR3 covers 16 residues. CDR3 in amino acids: CASEIRATGRNEKLFF. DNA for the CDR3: TGTGCCAGCGAGATTAGGGCGACAGGGCGAAATGAAAAACTGTTTTTT.

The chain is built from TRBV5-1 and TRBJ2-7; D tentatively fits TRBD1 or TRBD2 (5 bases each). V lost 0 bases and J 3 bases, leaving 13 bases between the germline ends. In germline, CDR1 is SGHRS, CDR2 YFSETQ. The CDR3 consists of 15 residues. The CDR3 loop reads CASSLAQGGGYEQYF. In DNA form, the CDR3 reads TGCGCCAGCAGCTTGGCCCAGGGTGGGGGCTACGAGCAGTACTTC.

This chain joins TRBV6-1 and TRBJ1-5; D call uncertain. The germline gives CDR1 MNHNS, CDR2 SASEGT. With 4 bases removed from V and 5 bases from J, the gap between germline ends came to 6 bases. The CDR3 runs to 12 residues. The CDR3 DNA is TGTGCCAGCAGTGCTTCATATCAGCCCCAGCATTTT. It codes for CASSASYQPQHF.

The CDR3 loop reads CASRRGKGWEQFF. CDR3 nucleotides: TGCGCCAGCAGGCGGGGGAAAGGCTGGGAGCAGTTCTTC. This chain connects TRBV5-1 to TRBJ2-1; 7 bases are a match to TRBD2. J was trimmed by 10 bases and V by 5 bases; bases with no gene match: 9. Per the germline V gene, CDR1 is SGHRS and CDR2 is YFSETQ. The CDR3 spans 13 residues. The full variable domain, in which reference TRBV5-1 and TRBJ2-1 provide the parts outside the CDR3, is KAGVTQTPRYLIKTRGQQVTLSCSPISGHRSVSWYQQTPGQGLQFLFEYFSETQRNKGNFPGRFSGRQFSNSRSEMNVSTLELGDSALYLCASRRGKGWEQFFGPGTRLTVL.

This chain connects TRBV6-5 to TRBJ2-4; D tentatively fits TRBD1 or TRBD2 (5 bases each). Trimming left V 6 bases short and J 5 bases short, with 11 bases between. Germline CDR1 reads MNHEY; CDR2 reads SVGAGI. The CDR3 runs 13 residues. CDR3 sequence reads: CASRSGPENIQYF. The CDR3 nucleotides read TGTGCCAGCAGATCGGGGCCTGAAAACATTCAGTACTTC.

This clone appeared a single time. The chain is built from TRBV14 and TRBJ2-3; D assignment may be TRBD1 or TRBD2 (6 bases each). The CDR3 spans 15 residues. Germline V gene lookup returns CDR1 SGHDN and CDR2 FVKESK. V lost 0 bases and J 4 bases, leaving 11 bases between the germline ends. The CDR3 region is CASSQDIGGPDTQYF. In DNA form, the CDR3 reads TGTGCCAGCAGCCAAGATATAGGGGGGCCAGATACGCAGTATTTT.

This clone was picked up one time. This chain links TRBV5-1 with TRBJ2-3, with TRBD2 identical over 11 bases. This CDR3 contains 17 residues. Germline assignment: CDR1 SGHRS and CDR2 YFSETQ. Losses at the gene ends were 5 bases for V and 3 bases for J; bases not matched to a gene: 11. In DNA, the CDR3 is TGCGCCAGCAGTTTAGCGGGGGGGCCTGGTCCGACAGATACGCAGTATTTT. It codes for CASSLAGGPGPTDTQYF.

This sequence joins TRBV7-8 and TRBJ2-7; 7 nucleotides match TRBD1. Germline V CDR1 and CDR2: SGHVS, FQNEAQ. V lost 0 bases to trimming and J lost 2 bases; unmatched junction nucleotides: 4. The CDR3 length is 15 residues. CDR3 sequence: CASSLATGTPYEQYF. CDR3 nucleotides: TGTGCCAGCAGCTTAGCGACAGGGACCCCCTACGAGCAGTACTTC.